Listed below are T cell receptor beta chains from one sample, sequenced in a study of shared clonotypes between healthy human individuals. The repertoire was sequenced with immunoSEQ multiplex PCR; TCRdb's copy has only in-frame clones and lacks some. The data show around 690,000 clones, with around 90% seen just once and 34% held by the top ten. Sequenced material: memory CD8+ T cells from PBMCs. The receptors shown here come from a man between 18 and 29 years old in good health. Some clones in this sample may be carry-over from other donors' samples. Both conserved end residues are part of each CDR3. The D gene is left open where the match is weak. Clone size is shown for a subset of rows, as once, few, many or a class of expanded clone.

TRBJ2-7,.,TRBV27,.,CASRTGTLNEQYF,TGTGCCAGCAGGACCGGGACTCTAAACGAGCAGTACTTC
TRBJ1-3,.,TRBV4-1,.,CASSQEERGFFGNTIYF,TGCGCCAGCAGCCAAGAGGAGAGGGGATTCTTTGGAAACACCATATATTTT
TRBJ1-2,.,TRBV19,TRBD1,CASSTQDREVYGYTF,TGTGCCAGTAGTACCCAGGACAGGGAGGTCTATGGCTACACCTTC
TRBJ2-7,few,TRBV7-9,.,CASSLGSLEQYF,TGTGCCAGCAGCTTAGGGTCGCTCGAGCAGTACTTC
TRBJ2-7,.,TRBV11-2,.,CASSLVAPREQYF,TGTGCCAGCAGCTTAGTCGCTCCCAGGGAGCAGTACTTC
TRBJ1-5,.,TRBV19,.,CASSIDRGSGWRINQPQHF,TGTGCCAGTAGTATAGACCGGGGTTCGGGTTGGAGAATCAATCAGCCCCAGCATTTT
TRBJ2-1,.,TRBV19,.,CASSIDLNEQFF,TGTGCCAGTAGTATAGATCTCAATGAGCAGTTCTTC
TRBJ1-5,.,TRBV27,TRBD1,CASGTENQPQHF,TGTGCCAGCGGGACAGAGAATCAGCCCCAGCATTTT
TRBJ2-1,.,TRBV6-1,TRBD1,CASSEYRGPNEQFF,TGTGCCAGCAGTGAGTACAGGGGGCCGAATGAGCAGTTCTTC
TRBJ1-4,.,TRBV28,.,CASIGTVDEKLFF,TGTGCCAGCATAGGAACGGTTGACGAAAAACTGTTTTTT
TRBJ2-1,.,TRBV7-9,TRBD2,CASSFFSGRAYYNEQFF,TGTGCCAGCAGCTTCTTTAGCGGGAGAGCGTACTACAATGAGCAGTTCTTC
TRBJ2-6,once,TRBV29-1,.,CSVDGGGANVLTF,TGCAGCGTTGATGGTGGTGGGGCCAACGTCCTGACTTTC
TRBJ1-2,.,TRBV7-3,.,CASSPTGGHGYTF,TGTGCCAGCAGCCCGACGGGGGGTCATGGCTACACCTTC
TRBJ2-1,.,TRBV9,.,CASSPRLGYNEQFF,TGTGCCAGCAGCCCAAGACTAGGCTACAATGAGCAGTTCTTC
TRBJ2-5,.,TRBV28,.,CASSPTLWGTQYF,TGTGCCAGCAGTCCAACTCTCTGGGGGACCCAGTACTTC
TRBJ2-5,few,TRBV4-3,.,CASSQAKQETQYF,TGCGCCAGCAGCCAAGCCAAACAAGAGACCCAGTACTTC
TRBJ2-2,.,TRBV10-3,.,CAIRRGASGELFF,TGTGCCATCAGGAGGGGGGCGTCCGGGGAGCTGTTTTTT
TRBJ2-1,.,TRBV7-9,TRBD2,CASRQGGGLYNEQFF,TGTGCCAGCAGGCAGGGCGGGGGACTTTACAATGAGCAGTTCTTC
TRBJ2-5,.,TRBV4-1,.,CASSRGPKGETQYF,TGCGCCAGCAGCCGGGGCCCTAAGGGAGAGACCCAGTACTTC
TRBJ2-7,.,TRBV4-2,.,CASSQVEGTYEQYF,TGTGCCAGCAGCCAAGTTGAGGGGACCTACGAGCAGTACTTC
TRBJ1-4,.,TRBV7-9,TRBD1,CASSLTTGEGEKLFF,TGTGCCAGCAGCCTAACCACAGGGGAAGGGGAAAAACTGTTTTTT
TRBJ2-7,.,TRBV10-3,TRBD2,CAISESLAGRSEQYF,TGTGCCATCAGTGAGAGCCTAGCGGGGCGATCCGAGCAGTACTTC
TRBJ2-4,.,TRBV11-2,.,CASSLGWAGLGQNIQYF,TGTGCCAGCAGCTTAGGATGGGCTGGCCTAGGTCAAAACATTCAGTACTTC
TRBJ2-6,once,TRBV9,.,CASRGQGANVLTF,TGTGCCAGCAGGGGTCAGGGGGCCAACGTCCTGACTTTC
TRBJ2-2,.,TRBV9,.,CASSHTGTGELFF,TGTGCCAGCAGCCATACAGGGACCGGGGAGCTGTTTTTT
TRBJ2-3,.,TRBV7-3,.,CASSLTRLPTDTQYF,TGTGCCAGCAGCTTAACGCGGCTCCCCACGGATACGCAGTATTTT
TRBJ2-5,.,TRBV11-1,TRBD1,CASSSYVRGLWETQYF,TGTGCCAGCAGCTCTTATGTCAGGGGGCTTTGGGAGACCCAGTACTTC
TRBJ2-1,.,TRBV13,.,CASSLTLEVGNEQFF,TGTGCCAGCAGCTTAACACTAGAGGTGGGCAATGAGCAGTTCTTC
TRBJ1-1,.,TRBV6-6,.,CASSPNSIENTEAFF,TGTGCCAGCAGCCCCAACAGCATTGAAAACACTGAAGCTTTCTTT
TRBJ1-1,.,TRBV11-1,.,CASSLGPEGFVIEAFF,TGTGCCAGCAGCTTAGGGCCTGAGGGGTTCGTTATTGAAGCTTTCTTT
TRBJ2-7,.,TRBV27,.,CASSPLSPLNEQYF,TGTGCCAGCAGTCCCCTTTCACCCCTCAACGAGCAGTACTTC
TRBJ2-5,.,TRBV11-2,TRBD1,CASSLVGGRGRETQYF,TGTGCCAGCAGCTTAGTCGGCGGCAGGGGGCGTGAGACCCAGTACTTC
TRBJ1-2,.,TRBV9,.,CASSARGSGPTFNGYTF,TGTGCCAGCAGCGCCCGAGGATCGGGCCCAACCTTTAATGGCTACACCTTC
TRBJ1-2,.,TRBV27,.,CASSLSRGSNYGYTF,TGTGCCAGCAGTTTATCGAGAGGATCTAACTATGGCTACACCTTC
TRBJ2-7,.,TRBV6-1,.,CASSEYGSYEQYF,TGTGCCAGCAGTGAATATGGCAGCTACGAGCAGTACTTC
TRBJ1-2,.,TRBV9,.,CASSADQGYYGYTF,TGTGCCAGCAGCGCAGACCAGGGGTACTATGGCTACACCTTC
TRBJ1-2,many,TRBV11-2,TRBD1,CASSLGPGQGGYGYTF,TGTGCCAGCAGCTTAGGCCCCGGACAGGGTGGGTATGGCTACACCTTC
TRBJ1-5,.,TRBV7-9,.,CASSSTGGNQPQHF,TGTGCCAGCAGCTCGACAGGAGGCAATCAGCCCCAGCATTTT
TRBJ2-1,.,TRBV11-2,.,CASSRQGQLRTYNEQFF,TGTGCCAGCAGCCGCCAAGGACAGTTGAGGACCTACAATGAGCAGTTCTTC
TRBJ1-1,.,TRBV11-3,.,CASSLVSKQVSTEAFF,TGTGCCAGCAGCTTAGTATCCAAACAGGTTAGCACTGAAGCTTTCTTT
TRBJ1-3,.,TRBV6-1,.,CASSEAHRAKDTIYF,TGTGCCAGCAGTGAAGCCCACAGAGCTAAAGACACCATATATTTT
TRBJ2-1,many,TRBV4-2,TRBD2,CASSLGLEHEQFF,TGTGCCAGCAGCCTAGGACTAGAACATGAGCAGTTCTTC
TRBJ2-7,.,TRBV9,TRBD2,CASSLAGGFSYEQYF,TGTGCCAGCAGCTTAGCGGGAGGTTTCTCCTACGAGCAGTACTTC
TRBJ1-2,few,TRBV27,.,CASSLSTGNYGYTF,TGTGCCAGCAGTTTATCTACAGGCAACTATGGCTACACCTTC
TRBJ1-2,.,TRBV27,.,CASSLSRNYGYTF,TGTGCCAGCAGTTTATCTAGGAACTATGGCTACACCTTC
TRBJ1-1,.,TRBV4-3,TRBD1,CASSQRPGTGSTEAFF,TGCGCCAGCAGCCAACGACCCGGGACAGGGAGCACTGAAGCTTTCTTT
TRBJ2-7,once,TRBV11-3,TRBD1,CASSLGPTAGGVYEQYF,TGTGCCAGCAGCTTAGGTCCTACTGCAGGGGGCGTCTACGAGCAGTACTTC
TRBJ2-7,.,TRBV18,.,CASPTRGSYEQYF,TGTGCCAGCCCTACCCGGGGCTCCTACGAGCAGTACTTC
TRBJ2-5,.,TRBV6-1,.,CASSESIRPRETQYF,TGTGCCAGCAGTGAGTCGATCAGGCCCCGGGAGACCCAGTACTTC
TRBJ2-7,once,TRBV27,TRBD1,CASSFLVGTGPYEQYF,TGTGCCAGCAGTTTTTTGGTCGGGACAGGGCCCTACGAGCAGTACTTC
TRBJ2-5,.,TRBV30,TRBD2,CAWSAGVAGGGQETQYF,TGTGCCTGGAGCGCCGGGGTAGCGGGAGGAGGTCAAGAGACCCAGTACTTC
TRBJ2-2,.,TRBV6-5,.,CASKKTNHYTGELFF,TGTGCCAGCAAAAAAACTAACCACTACACCGGGGAGCTGTTTTTT
TRBJ1-4,.,TRBV18,.,CASSPPLLEKLFF,TGTGCCAGCTCACCACCCCTCCTGGAAAAACTGTTTTTT
TRBJ2-1,.,TRBV15,.,CATSPRGSYNEQFF,TGTGCCACCAGCCCCCGTGGCAGTTACAATGAGCAGTTCTTC
TRBJ2-7,.,TRBV5-1,.,CASSQSDRPYEQYF,TGCGCCAGCAGCCAATCTGACAGGCCCTACGAGCAGTACTTC